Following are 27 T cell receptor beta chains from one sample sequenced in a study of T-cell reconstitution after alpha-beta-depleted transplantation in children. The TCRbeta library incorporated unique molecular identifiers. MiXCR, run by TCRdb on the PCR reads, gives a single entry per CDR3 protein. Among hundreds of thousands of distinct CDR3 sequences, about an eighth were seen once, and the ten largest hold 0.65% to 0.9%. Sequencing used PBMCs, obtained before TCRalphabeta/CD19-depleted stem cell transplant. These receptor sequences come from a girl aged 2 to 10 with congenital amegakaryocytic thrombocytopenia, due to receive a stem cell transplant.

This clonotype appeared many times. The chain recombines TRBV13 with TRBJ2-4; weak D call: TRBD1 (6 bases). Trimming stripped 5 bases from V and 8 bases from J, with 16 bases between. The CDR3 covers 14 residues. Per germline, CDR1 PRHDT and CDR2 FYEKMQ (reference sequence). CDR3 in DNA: TGTGCCAGCAGCCCGTACCGCAGGGGAGACATTCAGTACTTC. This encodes CASSPYRRGDIQYF.

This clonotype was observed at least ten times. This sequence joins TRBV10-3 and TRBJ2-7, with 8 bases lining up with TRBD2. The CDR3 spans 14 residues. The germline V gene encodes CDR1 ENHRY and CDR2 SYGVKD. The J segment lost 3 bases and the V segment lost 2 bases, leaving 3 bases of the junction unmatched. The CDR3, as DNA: TGTGCCATCAGTGAGCGGGAGGGAGACTACGAGCAGTACTTC. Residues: CAISEREGDYEQYF.

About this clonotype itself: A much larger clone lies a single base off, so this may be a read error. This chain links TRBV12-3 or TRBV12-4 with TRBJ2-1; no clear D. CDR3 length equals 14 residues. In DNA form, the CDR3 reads TGTGCCAGCAGCCGAATCACCACCTACAATGAGCAGTCCTTC. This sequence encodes CASSRITTYNEQSF.

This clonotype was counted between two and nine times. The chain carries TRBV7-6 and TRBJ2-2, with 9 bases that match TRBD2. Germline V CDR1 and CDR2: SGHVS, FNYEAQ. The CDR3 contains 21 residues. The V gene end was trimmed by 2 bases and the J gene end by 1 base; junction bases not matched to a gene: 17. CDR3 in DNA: TGTGCCAGCAGCTTATGGGAACTAACTAGCGGGTCTAAGCGGAACACCGGGGAGCTGTTTTTT. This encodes CASSLWELTSGSKRNTGELFF. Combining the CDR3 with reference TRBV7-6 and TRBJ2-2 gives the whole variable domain GAGVSQSPRYKVTKRGQDVALRCDPISGHVSLYWYRQALGQGPEFLTYFNYEAQQDKSGLPNDRFSAERPEGSISTLTIQRTEQRDSAMYRCASSLWELTSGSKRNTGELFFGEGSRLTVL.

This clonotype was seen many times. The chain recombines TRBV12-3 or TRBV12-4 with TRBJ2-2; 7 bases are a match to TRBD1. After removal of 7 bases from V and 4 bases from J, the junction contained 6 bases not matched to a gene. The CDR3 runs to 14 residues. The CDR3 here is CASNWDSLTGELFF. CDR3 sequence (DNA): TGTGCCAGCAACTGGGACAGCCTCACCGGGGAGCTGTTTTTT.

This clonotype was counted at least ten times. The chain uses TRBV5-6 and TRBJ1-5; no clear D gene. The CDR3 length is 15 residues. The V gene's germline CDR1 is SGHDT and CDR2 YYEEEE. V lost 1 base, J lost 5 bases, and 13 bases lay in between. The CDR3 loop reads CASSLLAGGHQPQHF. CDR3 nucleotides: TGTGCCAGCAGCTTGCTGGCAGGAGGGCATCAGCCCCAGCATTTT.

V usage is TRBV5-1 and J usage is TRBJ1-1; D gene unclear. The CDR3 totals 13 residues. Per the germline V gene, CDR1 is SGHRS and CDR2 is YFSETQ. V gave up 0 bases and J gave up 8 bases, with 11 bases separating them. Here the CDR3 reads CASSLVFRGEAFF. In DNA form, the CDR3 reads TGCGCCAGCAGCTTGGTGTTCCGAGGGGAAGCTTTCTTT. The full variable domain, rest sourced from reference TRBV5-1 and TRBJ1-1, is KAGVTQTPRYLIKTRGQQVTLSCSPISGHRSVSWYQQTPGQGLQFLFEYFSETQRNKGNFPGRFSGRQFSNSRSEMNVSTLELGDSALYLCASSLVFRGEAFFGQGTRLTVV.

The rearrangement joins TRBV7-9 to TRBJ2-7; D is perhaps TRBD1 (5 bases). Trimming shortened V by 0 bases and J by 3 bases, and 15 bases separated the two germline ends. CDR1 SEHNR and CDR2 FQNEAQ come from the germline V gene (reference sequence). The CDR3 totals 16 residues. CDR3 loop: CASSLASAFQGYEQYF. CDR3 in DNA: TGTGCCAGCAGCTTAGCGTCGGCGTTCCAGGGCTACGAGCAGTACTTC.

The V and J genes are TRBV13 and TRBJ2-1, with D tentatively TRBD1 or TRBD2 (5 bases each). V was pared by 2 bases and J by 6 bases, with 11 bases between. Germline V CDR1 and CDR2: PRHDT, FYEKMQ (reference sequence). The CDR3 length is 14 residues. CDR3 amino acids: CASSLLGETNEQFF. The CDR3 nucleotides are TGTGCCAGCAGCTTATTAGGGGAGACCAATGAGCAGTTCTTC.

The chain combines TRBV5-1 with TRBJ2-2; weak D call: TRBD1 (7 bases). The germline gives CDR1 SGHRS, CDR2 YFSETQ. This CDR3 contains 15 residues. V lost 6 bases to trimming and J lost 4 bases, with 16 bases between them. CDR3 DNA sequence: TGCGCCAGCAACCCTAGCGCAGGGGGCACCGGGGAGCTGTTTTTT. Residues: CASNPSAGGTGELFF. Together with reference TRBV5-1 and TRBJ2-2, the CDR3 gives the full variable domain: KAGVTQTPRYLIKTRGQQVTLSCSPISGHRSVSWYQQTPGQGLQFLFEYFSETQRNKGNFPGRFSGRQFSNSRSEMNVSTLELGDSALYLCASNPSAGGTGELFFGEGSRLTVL.

The CDR3 coding sequence is TGTGCCAGCAGCCCGGGCCTCTCAAGGCCCCAAGCTTTCTTT. Translating it yields CASSPGLSRPQAFF. The chain couples TRBV11-2 to TRBJ1-1; D ambiguous. V dropped 5 bases and J dropped 9 bases, with 19 bases sitting between them. This CDR3 has 14 amino acids. Germline loops: CDR1 SGHAT, CDR2 FQNNGV.

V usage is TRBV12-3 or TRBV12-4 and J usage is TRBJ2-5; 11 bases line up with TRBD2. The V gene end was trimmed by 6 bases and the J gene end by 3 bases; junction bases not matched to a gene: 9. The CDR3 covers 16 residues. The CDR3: CASSPKTSGMEETQYF. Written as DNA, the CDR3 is TGTGCCAGCAGCCCCAAGACTAGCGGGATGGAAGAGACCCAGTACTTC.

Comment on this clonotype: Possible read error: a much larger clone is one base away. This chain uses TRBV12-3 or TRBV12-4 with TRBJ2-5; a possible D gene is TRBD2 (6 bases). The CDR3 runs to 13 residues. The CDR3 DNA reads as TGTGCCAGCAGTGGGGACTCCGAAGAGACCCAGCACTTC. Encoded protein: CASSGDSEETQHF.

The CDR3 bases are TGCAGCGTTGAGGTTCAGGGGGCTTCTTCCCTTAACTATGGCTACACCTTC. It codes for CSVEVQGASSLNYGYTF. The chain couples TRBV29-1 to TRBJ1-2; TRBD1 matches at 8 bases. Trimming removed 3 bases from V and 1 base from J; junction bases left unmatched: 13. Per the germline V gene, CDR1 is SQVTM and CDR2 is ANQGSEA. The length of the CDR3 is 17 residues.

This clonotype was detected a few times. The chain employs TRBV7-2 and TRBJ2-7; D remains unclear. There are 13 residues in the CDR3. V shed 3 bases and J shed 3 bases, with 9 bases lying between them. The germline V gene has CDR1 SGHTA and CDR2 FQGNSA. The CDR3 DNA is TGTGCCAGCAGCTTTCAAGCAGGCTACGAGCAGTACTTC. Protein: CASSFQAGYEQYF. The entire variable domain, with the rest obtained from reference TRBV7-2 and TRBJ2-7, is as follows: GAGVSQSPSNKVTEKGKDVELRCDPISGHTALYWYRQSLGQGLEFLIYFQGNSAPDKSGLPSDRFSAERTGGSVSTLTIQRTQQEDSAVYLCASSFQAGYEQYFGPGTRLTVT.

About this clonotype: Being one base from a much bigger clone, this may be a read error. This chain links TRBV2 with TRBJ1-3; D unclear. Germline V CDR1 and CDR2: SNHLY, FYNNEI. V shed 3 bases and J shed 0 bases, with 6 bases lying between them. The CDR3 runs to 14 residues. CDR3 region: CASSEPDSGNTIYF. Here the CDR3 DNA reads TGTGCCAGCAGTGAGCCGGACTCTGGAAACACCATATATTTT.

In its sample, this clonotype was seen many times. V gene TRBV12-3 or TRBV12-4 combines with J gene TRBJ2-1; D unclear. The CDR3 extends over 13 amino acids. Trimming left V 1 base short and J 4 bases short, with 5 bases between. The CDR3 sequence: CASSLGWYNEQFF. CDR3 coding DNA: TGTGCCAGCAGTTTAGGGTGGTACAATGAGCAGTTCTTC.

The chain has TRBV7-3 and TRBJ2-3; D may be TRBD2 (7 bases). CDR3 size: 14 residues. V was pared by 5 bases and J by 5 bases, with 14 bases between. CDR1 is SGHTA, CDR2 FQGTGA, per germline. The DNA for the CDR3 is TGTGCCAGCAGCCCCCCCGGGGGGCGAGATACGCAGTATTTT. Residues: CASSPPGGRDTQYF.

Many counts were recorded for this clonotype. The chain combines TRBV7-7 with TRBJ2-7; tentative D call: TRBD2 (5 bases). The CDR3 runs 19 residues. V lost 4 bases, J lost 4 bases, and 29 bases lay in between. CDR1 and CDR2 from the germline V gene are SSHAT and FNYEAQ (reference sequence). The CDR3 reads CASSSGLSLRDLGLYEQYF. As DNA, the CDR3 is TGTGCCAGCAGCTCAGGACTCAGCCTCCGAGACCTCGGACTTTACGAGCAGTACTTC.

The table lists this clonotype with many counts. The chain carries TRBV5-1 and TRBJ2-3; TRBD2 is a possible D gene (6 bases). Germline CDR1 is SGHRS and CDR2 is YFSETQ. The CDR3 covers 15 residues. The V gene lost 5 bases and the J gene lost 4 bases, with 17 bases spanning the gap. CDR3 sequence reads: CASRPRERVADTQYF. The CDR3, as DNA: TGCGCCAGCAGGCCTCGGGAGAGGGTTGCAGATACGCAGTATTTT.

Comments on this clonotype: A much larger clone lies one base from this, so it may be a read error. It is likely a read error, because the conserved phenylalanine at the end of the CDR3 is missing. This CDR3 reads CSVALRLNTEAFL. In DNA, the CDR3 is TGCAGCGTTGCTCTACGTCTGAACACTGAAGCTTTCCTT. The chain uses TRBV29-1 and TRBJ1-1, with D uncertain. Trimming removed 4 bases from V and 0 bases from J, with 9 bases in between. Germline V gives CDR1 SQVTM, CDR2 ANQGSEA. CDR3 size: 13 residues.

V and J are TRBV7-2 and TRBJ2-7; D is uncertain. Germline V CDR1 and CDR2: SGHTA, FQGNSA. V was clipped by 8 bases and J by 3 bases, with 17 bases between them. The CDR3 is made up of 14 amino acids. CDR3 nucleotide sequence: TGTGCCAGCCGCTCCCCCAAGAACCTCTACGAGCAGTACTTC. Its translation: CASRSPKNLYEQYF.

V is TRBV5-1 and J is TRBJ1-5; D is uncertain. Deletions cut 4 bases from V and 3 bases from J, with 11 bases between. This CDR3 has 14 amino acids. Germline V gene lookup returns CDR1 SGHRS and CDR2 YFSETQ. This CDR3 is CASSVDNSNQPQHF. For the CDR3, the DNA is TGCGCCAGCAGCGTCGACAATTCCAATCAGCCCCAGCATTTT.

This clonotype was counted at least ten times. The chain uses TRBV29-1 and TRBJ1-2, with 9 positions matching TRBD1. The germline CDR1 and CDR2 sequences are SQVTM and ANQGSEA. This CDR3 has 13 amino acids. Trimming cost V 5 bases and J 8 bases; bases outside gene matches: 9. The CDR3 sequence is CSVSLGDRVGYTF. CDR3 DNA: TGCAGCGTTAGCTTGGGGGACAGGGTCGGCTACACCTTC.

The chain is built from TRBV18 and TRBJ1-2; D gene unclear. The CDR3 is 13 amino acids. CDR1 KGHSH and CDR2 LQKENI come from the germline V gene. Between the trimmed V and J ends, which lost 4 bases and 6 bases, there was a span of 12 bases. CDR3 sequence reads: CASSLAERNGYTF. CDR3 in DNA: TGTGCCAGCTCACTTGCGGAGAGGAATGGCTACACCTTC.

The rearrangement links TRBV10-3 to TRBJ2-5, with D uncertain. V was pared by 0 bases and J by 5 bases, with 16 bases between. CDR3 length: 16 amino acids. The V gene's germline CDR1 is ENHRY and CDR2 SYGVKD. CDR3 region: CAISESTPLVSETQYF. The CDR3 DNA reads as TGTGCCATCAGTGAGTCCACCCCCCTCGTATCGGAGACCCAGTACTTC.

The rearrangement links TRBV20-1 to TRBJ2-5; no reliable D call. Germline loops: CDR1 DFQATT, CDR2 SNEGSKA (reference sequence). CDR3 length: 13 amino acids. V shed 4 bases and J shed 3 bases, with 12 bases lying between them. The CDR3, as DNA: TGCAGTGCTATACGACGGTGGGAAGAGACCCAGTACTTC. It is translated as CSAIRRWEETQYF.